This T cell receptor beta chain was identified in a study of beta chain features in type 1 diabetes. Study outcomes and limitations: A moderate, significant TCRB CDR3 shortening appeared in type 1 diabetes across four CD4+ subsets.

On this clone: The antigen is not known.

cDNA synthesis used the whole RNA isolate, giving expressed TCRB sequences. Sequencing used immunoSEQ multiplex PCR; TCRdb keeps in-frame clones, though not all of them. The sample lists approximately 26,000 clones; almost 65% were seen once. Blood was drawn once from each donor into heparinised tubes. The draws averaged about 120 mL. This TCR was sampled from a woman in her twenties or thirties with type 1 diabetes. Input material: Tregs from blood.

As DNA, the CDR3 is TGTGCCATCAGTATACGGGACGTTGGACTAGCTGGGCAGTTCTTC. This translates into CAISIRDVGLAGQFF. The rearrangement joins TRBV10-3 to TRBJ2-1; 8 bases agree with TRBD2. CDR1 and CDR2 from the germline V gene are ENHRY and SYGVKD. CDR3 size: 15 residues. Germline trimming cut 5 bases from V and 12 bases from J; bases unmatched to any gene: 15.